The rows below give T cell receptor beta chains drawn from one sample of a study of T cells in Graves' hyperthyroidism and ophthalmopathy. MiXCR was run by TCRdb on the multiplex PCR reads, yielding one entry per CDR3 protein. Found here are roughly 840,000 distinct CDR3 sequences, around 39% of them singletons; the top ten hold 7% to 10%. Sample: blood. The origin of the receptors is a man aged 18 to 29 with Graves' hyperthyroidism. The CDR3 runs from the conserved cysteine through the conserved F or W. Clone size is shown for a subset of rows, as once, few, many or a class of expanded clone.

j_gene,abundance,v_gene,CDR3aa
TRBJ1-4,many,TRBV9,CASSAASHGKLFF
TRBJ2-5,few,TRBV19,CASSSRTGTHYF
TRBJ1-2,-,TRBV5-4,CASSSPGQLINYGYTF
TRBJ1-1,few,TRBV12-5,CATGGLGGTEAFF
TRBJ1-1,few,TRBV7-2,CASSPDRGSWTEAFF
TRBJ1-1,many,TRBV29-1,CSVARQGANTEAFF
TRBJ2-7,-,TRBV2,CTSSRQSLSYEQYF
TRBJ2-5,-,TRBV5-1,CASSQGGLAGGKGETQYF
TRBJ1-1,-,TRBV19,CASTPGQINTEAFF
TRBJ2-2,few,TRBV19,CASSPPDASLFTGELFF
TRBJ1-4,few,TRBV6-5,CASSYSTLEKLFF
TRBJ1-1,few,TRBV4-1,CANSAWEGSGTEAFF
TRBJ2-7,-,TRBV2,CASRDNGVSYEQYF
TRBJ2-5,-,TRBV28,CASSLGRVETQYF
TRBJ2-7,-,TRBV20-1,CSARDDLYLSSYEQYF
TRBJ2-7,-,TRBV12-3/TRBV12-4,CASTPGQFSYEQYF
TRBJ1-5,-,TRBV10-3,CATGTQGRNQPQHF
TRBJ2-7,many,TRBV15,CATSPWDSSYEQYF
TRBJ2-5,few,TRBV20-1,CSVQGGAETQYF
TRBJ2-7,few,TRBV9,CASSAGGTAHPGQYF
TRBJ2-2,-,TRBV19,CASSIAQGGPGYGGELFF
TRBJ2-2,-,TRBV29-1,CSVELGVGTGELFF
TRBJ2-5,-,TRBV30,CAWSAAQETQYF
TRBJ2-5,-,TRBV7-3,CASSWVQETQYF
TRBJ2-7,-,TRBV3-1,CVSSLGTGLEQYF
TRBJ1-5,many,TRBV20-1,CSARASGRGNQPQHF
TRBJ2-7,-,TRBV12-3/TRBV12-4,CASTGAASSYEQYF
TRBJ1-1,many,TRBV29-1,CSASLPLEEAFF
TRBJ2-6,-,TRBV7-6,CASSSQAGTVDSGANVLTF
TRBJ1-5,-,TRBV28,CASSLGQGASQPQHF
TRBJ1-5,few,TRBV20-1,CSATPGGRGQPQHF
TRBJ1-1,-,TRBV29-1,CSVNTMDGMNTEAFF
TRBJ2-5,-,TRBV28,CASMVNQETQYF
TRBJ2-7,-,TRBV12-3/TRBV12-4,CASSSEGVTYEQYF
TRBJ1-1,few,TRBV7-9,CASSLQDAVTEAFF
TRBJ2-5,-,TRBV7-2,CASSIQGLGETQYF
TRBJ2-7,-,TRBV20-1,CSGGPAVEEQYF
TRBJ2-5,many,TRBV10-3,CAIKGTSGQETQYF
TRBJ2-7,few,TRBV15,CATSRRAWGGVQYF
TRBJ1-2,many,TRBV7-9,CASSTVLGVLGYTF
TRBJ1-1,-,TRBV7-2,CASSWRQGWTEAFF
TRBJ2-7,-,TRBV19,CASSLDGIEQYF
TRBJ2-5,many,TRBV29-1,CSVRTHRETQYF
TRBJ1-6,many,TRBV10-1,CASSESHSPLHF
TRBJ2-7,-,TRBV20-1,CSAKDSGRAGEQYF
TRBJ1-1,many,TRBV7-6,CASSFGGENTEAFF
TRBJ1-2,-,TRBV6-6,CASSYSPLGQDNYGYTF
TRBJ2-5,many,TRBV11-2,CASRPAGATETQYF
TRBJ2-3,-,TRBV10-3,CAISEGGADYTQYF
TRBJ1-2,few,TRBV2,CASGGLADYGYTF
TRBJ1-6,few,TRBV6-1,CASSEHRGENSPLHF
TRBJ2-5,-,TRBV11-2,CASSLERAGTQYF
TRBJ2-5,few,TRBV7-7,CASSLEVSPAKTQYF
TRBJ1-6,-,TRBV9,CANSLAGMGSPLHF